The T cell receptor (beta chain) described here comes from a study of T cells in Graves' hyperthyroidism and ophthalmopathy. Findings and caveats of the study: Patients with ophthalmopathy were separated from those with stable hyperthyroidism by a 13 V-J model. Clonotypes that were expanded in thyroid above 0.001 mostly appeared in blood too.

Uncontrolled infection, other autoimmune disease, pregnancy or lactation barred patients from enrollment. Diagnosis relied on clinical symptoms, serum thyroxine and TRAb, thyroid ultrasound and orbital computed tomography. Regions amplified from RNA transcripts were the TCR beta CDR3 regions. A set of HTBI primers served as the primers for a first-round RT-PCR of the TCR CDR3. One entry per CDR3 protein results from TCRdb running MiXCR on the multiplex PCR reads. The data contain more than 600,000 distinct CDR3 sequences, about a sixth of them singletons. Comment on this clonotype: As yet, its antigen is unknown.

V lost 0 bases to trimming and J lost 4 bases; unmatched junction nucleotides: 6. Germline CDR1 reads MGHRA; CDR2 reads YSYEKL. The CDR3 totals 17 residues. The material sequenced was blood. This clonotype was obtained from a man aged 18 to 30 with Graves' hyperthyroidism. V usage is TRBV4-1 and J usage is TRBJ1-6; 7 bases map to TRBD1. The CDR3 bases are TGCGCCAGCAGCCAAGAAGGCAGGGGGGTTTATAATTCACCCCTCCACTTT. Protein sequence: CASSQEGRGVYNSPLHF.